Below are 10 T cell receptor beta chains sequenced from a single sample in a study of blood T cell repertoires in COVID-19. The data were produced by immunoSEQ multiplex PCR, yet TCRdb's version contains in-frame clones alone and is incomplete. Here the sample spans fewer than 250,000 clones, around 83% being singletons. Material: PBMCs or T cells enriched from blood (not recorded which). These receptors were collected from a woman aged 40-49 years who had recovered from COVID-19.

The gene calls are TRBV19 and TRBJ2-5, with 7 positions matching TRBD1. The CDR3 contains 16 residues. The ends lost 6 bases at V and 3 bases at J; junction bases unmatched: 13. Per the germline V gene, CDR1 is LNHDA and CDR2 is SQIVND (reference sequence). The chain's CDR3 is CASSRQGSPPKETQYF. CDR3 sequence (DNA): TGTGCCAGTAGCCGACAGGGAAGTCCACCTAAAGAGACCCAGTACTTC.

The chain uses TRBV27 and TRBJ2-7; 9 bases align to TRBD1. Germline CDR1 and CDR2: MNHEY and SMNVEV (reference sequence). The J segment lost 4 bases and the V segment lost 6 bases, leaving 10 bases of the junction unmatched. The CDR3 length is 15 residues. The DNA for the CDR3 is TGTGCCAGCAGACTCGACAGGGGGGCACCTTACGAGCAGTACTTC. Amino acids: CASRLDRGAPYEQYF.

CDR3 residues: CASSQRGNEQFF. The CDR3 coding sequence is TGTGCCAGCTCACAAAGGGGAAATGAGCAGTTCTTC. The rearrangement joins TRBV18 to TRBJ2-1; tentatively, D is TRBD1 (5 bases). The CDR3 runs to 12 residues. Germline CDR1 KGHSH, CDR2 LQKENI. With 4 bases removed from V and 7 bases from J, the gap between germline ends came to 8 bases.

This clone was observed a handful of times. This chain connects TRBV2 to TRBJ1-5, with 9 positions matching TRBD1. The CDR3 runs to 16 residues. V trimming: 4 bases; J trimming: 3 bases; junction bases outside the gene matches: 7. Germline-derived CDR1 and CDR2 are SNHLY and FYNNEI. CDR3 in DNA: TGTGCCAGCAGTGGTCCCGGGACAGGGTCCAATCAGCCCCAGCATTTT. Amino acids: CASSGPGTGSNQPQHF.

The CDR3 DNA reads as TGTGCCAGCAGCGTCTTCAAGGGGGCGCCGGCTTTCTTT. This translates into CASSVFKGAPAFF. The chain carries TRBV6-5 and TRBJ1-1; 7 positions agree with TRBD1. V lost 6 bases, J lost 11 bases, and 12 bases stayed unmatched. The CDR3 runs 13 residues. Germline V gene lookup returns CDR1 MNHEY and CDR2 SVGAGI.

The chain couples TRBV19 to TRBJ1-5; weak D call: TRBD1 (5 bases). With 1 base removed from V and 10 bases from J, the gap between germline ends came to 14 bases. The CDR3 has 14 amino acids. Germline V lookup: CDR1 LNHDA, CDR2 SQIVND (reference sequence). The CDR3 sequence is CASSIARVRQPQHF. CDR3 nucleotide sequence: TGTGCCAGTAGTATAGCCAGGGTCCGACAACCCCAGCATTTT.

This clone appeared a single time. V is TRBV21-1 and J is TRBJ2-7; the table's D call of TRBD1 was not tested on the DNA. TRBV21-1 is listed as a pseudogene. The CDR3 runs 16 residues. Written as DNA, the CDR3 is TGTGCCAGCAGCAAAGGGCAGGGGGCGTTGGCCTACGAGCAGTACGTC. It specifies CASSKGQGALAYEQYV.

The chain joins TRBV3-1 (or the pseudogene TRBV3-2) to TRBJ2-7, with D uncertain. The CDR3 totals 12 residues. V lost 2 bases and J 1 base, leaving 3 bases between the germline ends. Germline CDR1 reads LGHDT; CDR2 reads YNNKEL (reference sequence). CDR3 sequence reads: CASSQQSYEQYF. In DNA, the CDR3 is TGTGCCAGCAGCCAACAATCCTACGAGCAGTACTTC.

The J gene is TRBJ2-2, the V gene TRBV18; TRBD2 agrees at 10 bases. CDR3 length: 16 amino acids. CDR1 and CDR2 from the germline V gene are KGHSH and LQKENI. Unmatched junction bases numbered 6, after V lost 4 bases and J lost 4 bases. CDR3 protein: CASSRTSGGVTGELFF. The DNA of the CDR3 is TGTGCCAGCTCACGGACTAGCGGAGGGGTCACCGGGGAGCTGTTTTTT.

The V call is TRBV6-5, the J call TRBJ2-7; 7 bases match TRBD1. V was clipped by 9 bases and J by 2 bases; unmatched bases: 7. Germline CDR1 is MNHEY and CDR2 is SVGAGI. The CDR3 loop spans 13 amino acids. The CDR3: CASLATGPYEQYV. CDR3 in DNA: TGTGCCAGTTTGGCGACAGGGCCCTACGAGCAGTACGTC.